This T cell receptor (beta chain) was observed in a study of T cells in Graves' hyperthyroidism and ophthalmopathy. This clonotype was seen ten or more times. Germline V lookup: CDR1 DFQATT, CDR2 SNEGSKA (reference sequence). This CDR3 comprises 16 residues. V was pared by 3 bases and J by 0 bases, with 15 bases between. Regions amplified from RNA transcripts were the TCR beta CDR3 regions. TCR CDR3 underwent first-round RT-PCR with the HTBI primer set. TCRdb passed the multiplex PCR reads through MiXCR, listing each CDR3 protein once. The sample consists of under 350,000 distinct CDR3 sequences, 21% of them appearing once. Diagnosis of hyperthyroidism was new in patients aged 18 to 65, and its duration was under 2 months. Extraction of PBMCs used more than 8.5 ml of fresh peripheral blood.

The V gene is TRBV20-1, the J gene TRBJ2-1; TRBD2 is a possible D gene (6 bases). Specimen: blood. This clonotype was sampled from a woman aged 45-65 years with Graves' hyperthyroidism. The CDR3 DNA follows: TGCAGTGCTAGCCCAGCTCGGGAGAGCTCCTACAATGAGCAGTTCTTC. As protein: CSASPARESSYNEQFF.